Presented here are 2 T cell receptor beta chains from one specimen sequenced in a study of T cell clones after liver transplantation. Sequencing used immunoSEQ multiplex PCR; TCRdb keeps in-frame clones, though not all of them. The sample comprises tens of thousands of clones, 80% to 85% of which are singletons, and more than 2% rests with the top ten. The sample consisted of CD4+ T cells from blood, taken 48 months after liver transplant. The receptors stem from a human patient who received a liver transplant. Some of the T cells might come from the graft donor.

J is TRBJ1-1 and V is TRBV29-1, with 8 nucleotides matching TRBD1. Germline CDR1 is SQVTM and CDR2 is ANQGSEA. The CDR3 extends over 13 amino acids. The trim removed 3 bases at V and 2 bases at J, leaving 2 bases unmatched. The CDR3 coding sequence is TGCAGCGTTGAGGACAGGGCCAACACTGAAGCTTTCTTT. This translates into CSVEDRANTEAFF. The whole variable domain, filled in from reference TRBV29-1 and TRBJ1-1, reads SAVISQKPSRDICQRGTSLTIQCQVDSQVTMMFWYRQQPGQSLTLIATANQGSEATYESGFVIDKFPISRPNLTFSTLTVSNMSPEDSSIYLCSVEDRANTEAFFGQGTRLTVV.

In this sample, this clone turned up once. This chain uses TRBV14 with TRBJ2-7, with D perhaps TRBD1 (5 bases). V gave up 2 bases and J gave up 3 bases, with 5 bases separating them. The CDR3 totals 12 residues. Germline V lookup: CDR1 SGHDN, CDR2 FVKESK. The CDR3 protein is CASSQTGYEQYF. The CDR3, as DNA: TGTGCCAGCAGCCAAACAGGCTACGAGCAGTACTTC.